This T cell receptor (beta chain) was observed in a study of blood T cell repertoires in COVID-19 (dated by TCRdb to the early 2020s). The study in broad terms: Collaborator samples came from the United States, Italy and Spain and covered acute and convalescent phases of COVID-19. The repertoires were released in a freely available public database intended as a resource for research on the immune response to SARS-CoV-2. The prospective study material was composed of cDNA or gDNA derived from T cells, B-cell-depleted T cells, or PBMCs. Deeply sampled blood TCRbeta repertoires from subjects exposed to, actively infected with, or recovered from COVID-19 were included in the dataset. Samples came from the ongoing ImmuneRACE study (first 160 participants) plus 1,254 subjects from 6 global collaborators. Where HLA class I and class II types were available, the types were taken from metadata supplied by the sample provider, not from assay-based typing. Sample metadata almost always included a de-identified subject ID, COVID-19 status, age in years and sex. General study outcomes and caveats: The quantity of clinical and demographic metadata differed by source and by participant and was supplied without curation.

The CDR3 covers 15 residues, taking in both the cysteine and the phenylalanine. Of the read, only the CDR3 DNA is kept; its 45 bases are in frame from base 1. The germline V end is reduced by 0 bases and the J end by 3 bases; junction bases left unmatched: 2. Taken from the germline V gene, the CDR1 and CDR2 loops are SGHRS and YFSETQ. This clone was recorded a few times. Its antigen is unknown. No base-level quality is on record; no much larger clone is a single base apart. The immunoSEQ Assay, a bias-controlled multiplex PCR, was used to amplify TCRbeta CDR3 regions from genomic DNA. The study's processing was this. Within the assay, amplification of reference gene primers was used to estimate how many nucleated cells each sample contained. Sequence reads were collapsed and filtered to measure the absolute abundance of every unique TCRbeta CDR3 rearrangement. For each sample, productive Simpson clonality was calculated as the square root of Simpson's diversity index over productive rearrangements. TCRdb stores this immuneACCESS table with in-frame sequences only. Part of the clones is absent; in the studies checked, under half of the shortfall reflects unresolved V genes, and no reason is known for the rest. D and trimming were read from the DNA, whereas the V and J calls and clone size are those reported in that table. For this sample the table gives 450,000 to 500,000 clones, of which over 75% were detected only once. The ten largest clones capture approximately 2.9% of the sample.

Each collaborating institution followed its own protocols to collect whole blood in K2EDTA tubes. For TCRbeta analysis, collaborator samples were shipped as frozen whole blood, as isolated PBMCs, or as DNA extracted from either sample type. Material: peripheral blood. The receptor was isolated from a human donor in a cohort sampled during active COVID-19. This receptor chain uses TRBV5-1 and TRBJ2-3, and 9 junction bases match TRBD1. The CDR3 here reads CASSLDRGRTDTQYF. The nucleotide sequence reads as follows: TGCGCCAGCAGCTTGGACAGGGGGCGTACAGATACGCAGTATTTT. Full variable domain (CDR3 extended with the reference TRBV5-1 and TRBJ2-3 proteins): KAGVTQTPRYLIKTRGQQVTLSCSPISGHRSVSWYQQTPGQGLQFLFEYFSETQRNKGNFPGRFSGRQFSNSRSEMNVSTLELGDSALYLCASSLDRGRTDTQYFGPGTRLTVL.